These 10 T cell receptor beta chains came from one sample sequenced in a study of shared clonotypes between healthy human individuals. Profiling relied on immunoSEQ multiplex PCR, and the TCRdb table lists in-frame clones only, not all of them. Here the sample spans 1,100,000 or so clones, 78% being singletons. The sequenced material came from memory CD4+ T cells from PBMCs. The subset is: CD45RA-negative fraction. The source is a man aged 18 to 29 in good health. Some clones in this sample may be carry-over from other donors' samples.

The chain has TRBV7-2 and TRBJ2-1, with 8 bases identical to TRBD1. The CDR3 runs to 15 residues. The J segment lost 7 bases and the V segment lost 4 bases, leaving 9 bases of the junction unmatched. Germline V gene sequence: CDR1 SGHTA, CDR2 FQGNSA. CDR3 bases: TGTGCCAGCAGCTCGCCGGACAGGGCGAGGAATGAGCAGTTCTTC. It yields the protein CASSSPDRARNEQFF.

The genes are TRBV14 and TRBJ2-5, with D perhaps TRBD1 (5 bases). V lost 1 base and J lost 1, with 10 bases in between. In germline, CDR1 is SGHDN, CDR2 FVKESK. The CDR3 covers 15 residues. CDR3: CASSQGKDTQETQYF. The CDR3 DNA follows: TGTGCCAGCAGCCAAGGAAAGGACACCCAAGAGACCCAGTACTTC. Supplemented by reference TRBV14 and TRBJ2-5, the full variable domain reads EAGVTQFPSHSVIEKGQTVTLRCDPISGHDNLYWYRRVMGKEIKFLLHFVKESKQDESGMPNNRFLAERTGGTYSTLKVQPAELEDSGVYFCASSQGKDTQETQYFGPGTRLLVL.

This chain joins TRBV7-2 and TRBJ2-5; the D gene could be TRBD1 or TRBD2 (5 bases each). The J call is in doubt because the DNA end fits TRBJ2-7 better. The CDR3 loop spans 13 amino acids. The V gene's germline CDR1 is SGHTA and CDR2 FQGNSA. CDR3: CASSFPGPGEQYF. The CDR3 bases are TGTGCCAGCAGCTTTCCGGGACCAGGCGAGCAGTACTTC.

Only a few counts were recorded for this clone. The CDR3 nucleotides are TGTGCCAGCAGAGGACCCACGCAGGGGTTGGACACTGAAGCTTTCTTT. Amino acid sequence: CASRGPTQGLDTEAFF. V gene TRBV27 combines with J gene TRBJ1-1; perhaps TRBD1 as D (6 bases). The CDR3 runs 16 residues. The ends were cut back, 6 bases at V and 3 bases at J, with 20 bases in the middle. Germline V gene data show CDR1 as MNHEY and CDR2 as SMNVEV (reference sequence).

This clone was observed a handful of times. The chain carries TRBV9 and TRBJ1-2; TRBD1 aligns across 7 bases. V shed 4 bases and J 9 bases; nucleotides not matched to a gene: 12. Germline V gene sequence: CDR1 SGDLS, CDR2 YYNGEE. The CDR3 has 14 residues. This CDR3 reads CASSPHRGSWSYTF. The CDR3 bases are TGTGCCAGCAGCCCCCACAGGGGAAGTTGGAGCTACACCTTC.

This sequence joins TRBV5-1 and TRBJ1-5; TRBD1 matches 8 bases. This CDR3 spans 14 amino acids. The junction had 9 bases not matched to a gene; V was cut back by 4 bases and J by 9 bases. CDR1 is SGHRS and CDR2 is YFSETQ in the germline V gene. The CDR3 spells CASSQGQGDGPQHF. CDR3 coding DNA: TGCGCCAGCAGCCAAGGACAGGGTGATGGGCCCCAGCATTTT.

The chain's CDR3 is CASSRQVSSYNEQFF. In DNA, the CDR3 is TGTGCCAGCAGCCGACAGGTTAGCTCCTACAATGAGCAGTTCTTC. The V and J genes are TRBV5-4 and TRBJ2-1; D perhaps matches TRBD1 (6 bases). The ends were cut back, 4 bases at V and 0 bases at J, with 11 bases in the middle. The CDR3 length is 15 residues. The V gene's germline CDR1 is SGHNT and CDR2 YYREEE (reference sequence).

The CDR3 DNA is TGTGCCAGCAGCCAGGATTGGGATCAAGAGACCCAGTACTTC. It specifies CASSQDWDQETQYF. The chain has TRBV4-2 and TRBJ2-5; D unclear. The CDR3 is 14 amino acids. The V and J ends lost 3 bases and 2 bases respectively, with 10 bases between them. Germline V lookup: CDR1 LGHNA, CDR2 YNFKEQ.

The V call is TRBV5-1, the J call TRBJ2-5; D is possibly TRBD2 (5 bases). In germline, CDR1 is SGHRS, CDR2 YFSETQ. With 4 bases removed from V and 7 bases from J, the gap between germline ends came to 11 bases. This CDR3 has 12 amino acids. CDR3 loop: CASSTEGVTQYF. CDR3 DNA: TGCGCCAGCAGCACCGAGGGTGTGACCCAGTACTTC.

This chain joins TRBV5-4 and TRBJ2-7, with a weak D call TRBD1 (5 bases). The germline V gene has CDR1 SGHNT and CDR2 YYREEE (reference sequence). The CDR3 contains 16 residues. V lost 0 bases, J lost 7 bases, and 20 bases lay in between. CDR3 residues: CASSLEGHRSEAEQYF. DNA of the CDR3: TGTGCCAGCAGCTTGGAGGGGCATCGGAGTGAGGCGGAGCAGTACTTC.